This T cell receptor (beta chain) was captured by sequencing in a study of blood T cell repertoires in COVID-19 (dated by TCRdb to the early 2020s). Turning to the overall study: The collaborator samples originated in the United States, Italy and Spain and spanned the acute and convalescent phases of COVID-19. The prospective study material was composed of cDNA or gDNA derived from T cells, B-cell-depleted T cells, or PBMCs. Deeply sampled blood TCRbeta repertoires from subjects exposed to, actively infected with, or recovered from COVID-19 were included in the dataset. The repertoires were released in a freely available public database intended as a resource for research on the immune response to SARS-CoV-2. Samples came from the ongoing ImmuneRACE study (first 160 participants) plus 1,254 subjects from 6 global collaborators. A de-identified subject ID, COVID-19 status, age in years and sex were almost always included in the sample metadata. Where available, HLA class I and class II types were obtained from metadata supplied by the sample provider rather than from assay-based typing. Points the paper makes about the study in general: The quantity of clinical and demographic metadata differed by source and by participant and was supplied without curation.

A remark on this clone: Its cognate antigen has yet to be identified. Base qualities are missing; no much larger clone stands one base away.

Each collaborating institution followed its own protocols to collect whole blood in K2EDTA tubes. For TCRbeta analysis, collaborators shipped samples as frozen whole blood, isolated PBMCs, or DNA extracted from either of those sample types. TCRbeta CDR3 regions were amplified from genomic DNA using the immunoSEQ Assay, a bias-controlled multiplex PCR. The authors' pipeline ran thus. Within the assay, amplification of reference gene primers was used to estimate how many nucleated cells each sample contained. To quantify the absolute abundance of each unique TCRbeta CDR3 rearrangement, sequence reads were collapsed and filtered. For each sample, productive Simpson clonality was calculated by taking the square root of Simpson's diversity index across productive rearrangements. Not all clones reach the TCRdb copy of this immuneACCESS table, which keeps in-frame sequences only. Checked studies attribute under half of the gap to unresolved V genes and leave the rest unexplained. V, J and clone size derive from that table, while D and trimming were established from the DNA sequence. The sample table records 140,000 to 150,000 clones; 70% to 90% of these occur just once. The top ten clones comprise about an eighth of the sample.

Material: peripheral blood. This clonotype was sampled from a man aged 60-69 years with active or convalescent COVID-19.

The DNA sequence reads TGTGCCAGCAGTCGGGCGGACAGTGACAATCAGCCCCAGCATTTT. Translated, this gives CASSRADSDNQPQHF. This chain is built from TRBV5-8 and TRBJ1-5; the D gene is perhaps TRBD1, from 6 matching bases. The CDR3 holds 15 amino acids from the cysteine to the phenylalanine. The kept DNA is CDR3 alone, 45 bases in frame from the first base. A distance of 15 bases separates the germline ends of V and J, which lose 5 bases and 3 bases respectively. The germline V gene specifies SGHTS as CDR1 and YDEGEE as CDR2.